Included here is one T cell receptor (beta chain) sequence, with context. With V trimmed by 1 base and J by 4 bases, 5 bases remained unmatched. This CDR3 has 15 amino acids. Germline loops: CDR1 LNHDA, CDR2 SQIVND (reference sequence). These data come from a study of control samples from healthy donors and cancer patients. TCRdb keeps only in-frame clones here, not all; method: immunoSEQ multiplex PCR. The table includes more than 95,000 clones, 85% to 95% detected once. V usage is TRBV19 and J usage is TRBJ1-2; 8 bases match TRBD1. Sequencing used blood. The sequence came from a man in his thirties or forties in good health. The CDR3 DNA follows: TGTGCCAGTAGTATAGGGACAGGGACTTTCTATGGCTACACCTTC. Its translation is CASSIGTGTFYGYTF.